What follows describes a single TCR beta chain. Its specificity is unknown. Germline trimming cut 0 bases from V and 4 bases from J; bases unmatched to any gene: 12. The CDR3 length is 17 residues. Germline V lookup: CDR1 SGDLS, CDR2 YYNGEE. The sample is drawn from a study of cytomegalovirus exposure and HLA in healthy donors. Whole-study findings and limits: Another analysis was done later, and it associated fewer than 20,000 TCR beta sequences with HLA alleles at 0.05 false discovery rate. Among the sequence variants, a highly shared cluster was likely an artifact of sequencing. Several of the most significant clusters appeared, in a later analysis, to be linked to common viral pathogens.

PCR employed 60 Vbeta and 13 Jbeta primers. TCRdb keeps only in-frame clones here, not all; method: immunoSEQ multiplex PCR. The sample includes around 98,000 clones, 60% to 80% of them seen just once. Sequencing was carried out using PBMCs. The genes are TRBV9 and TRBJ1-2; TRBD1 matches at 7 bases. This TCR derives from a female donor in good health and CMV-seronegative. CDR3 coding DNA: TGTGCCAGCAGCGTAGCCTCTAGGGACAGTCCCCTCTATGGCTACACCTTC. Its translation is CASSVASRDSPLYGYTF.